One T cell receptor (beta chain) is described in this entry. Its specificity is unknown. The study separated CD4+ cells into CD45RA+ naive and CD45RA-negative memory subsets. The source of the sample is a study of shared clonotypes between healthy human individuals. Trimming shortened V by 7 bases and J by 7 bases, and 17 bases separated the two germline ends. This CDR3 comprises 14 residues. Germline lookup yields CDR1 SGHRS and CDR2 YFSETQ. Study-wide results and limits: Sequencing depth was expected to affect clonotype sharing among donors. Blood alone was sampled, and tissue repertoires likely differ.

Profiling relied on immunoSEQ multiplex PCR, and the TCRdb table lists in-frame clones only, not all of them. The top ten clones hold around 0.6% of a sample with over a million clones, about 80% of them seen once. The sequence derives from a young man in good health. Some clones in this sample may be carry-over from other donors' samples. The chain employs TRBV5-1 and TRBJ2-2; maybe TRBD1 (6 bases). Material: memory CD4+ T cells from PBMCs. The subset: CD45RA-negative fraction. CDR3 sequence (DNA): TGCGCCAGCCGTCCCAGGGGCGTGGGCGGGGAGCTGTTTTTT. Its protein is CASRPRGVGGELFF.